Below are 32 T cell receptor beta chains sequenced from a single sample in a study of tumor-infiltrating lymphocytes in primary liver carcinoma. In addition to blood RNA drawn from unsorted whole blood, germline DNA was extracted. A constant-region primer primed TCR beta cDNA synthesis from 400 to 600 ng of total RNA. Modified slightly, ARM-PCR produced TCR beta libraries over three nested multiplex PCR rounds. Running 10 cycles apiece, the first two PCR rounds relied on TRBV1-TRBV30 forward primers together with a C-beta reverse primer. TCRdb fed the multiplex PCR reads into MiXCR, producing one record per CDR3 protein. The sample has hundreds of thousands of distinct CDR3 sequences; 45% to 70% are singletons. Sample: peripheral blood. Every receptor here comes from a woman aged 30 to 39 with primary liver carcinoma and hepatitis B virus infection.

In the case of this clonotype: Since a much larger clone is just one base distant, this may be a read error. The V and J genes are TRBV29-1 and TRBJ2-2; 7 bases are shared with TRBD1. The CDR3 sequence is 15 residues long. The germline V gene has CDR1 SQVTM and CDR2 ANQGSEA. CDR3 DNA sequence: TGCAGCGTTTTAGAGGGGGCTGCGAACACCTGGGAGCTGTTTTTT. Protein product: CSVLEGAANTWELFF.

The chain has TRBV28 and TRBJ2-3; TRBD2 matches 9 bases. CDR1 MDHEN and CDR2 SYDVKM come from the germline V gene. After removal of 5 bases from V and 6 bases from J, the junction contained 15 bases not matched to a gene. CDR3 length: 17 amino acids. The CDR3 DNA follows: TGTGCCAGCAGTCTAAAACTAGCGGGTGGTATGTGGGATACGCAGTATTTT. Its protein is CASSLKLAGGMWDTQYF.

This clonotype was seen a single time. The chain recombines TRBV10-3 with TRBJ2-1, with 8 bases lining up with TRBD2. V dropped 7 bases and J dropped 6; count of bases not matched to a gene: 14. The CDR3 spans 16 residues. Per the germline V gene, CDR1 is ENHRY and CDR2 is SYGVKD. The CDR3 reads CAIIGGGSGMTNEQFF. Written as DNA, the CDR3 is TGTGCCATCATTGGAGGGGGTAGCGGGATGACCAATGAGCAGTTCTTC.

Comments on this clonotype: A read error may be the cause here, since a much bigger clone is one base away. The rearrangement uses TRBV6-2 or TRBV6-3 and TRBJ2-7; 11 bases align to TRBD2. CDR3 length: 14 amino acids. Germline CDR1 and CDR2: MNHEY and SVGEGT. This chain's CDR3 is CTSCRTSGLYEQYF. The CDR3 region has the DNA TGTACCAGCTGCCGGACTAGCGGGCTTTACGAGCAGTACTTC.

Comment on this clonotype: A much larger clone lies one base from this, so it may be a read error. The chain joins TRBV4-3 to TRBJ2-7; D is ambiguous. CDR1 LGHNA and CDR2 YSLEER come from the germline V gene. This CDR3 contains 13 residues. Trimming shortened V by 2 bases and J by 3 bases, and 8 bases separated the two germline ends. This CDR3 reads CASSQSDDYEQYF. The CDR3 nucleotides read TGCGCCAGCAGCCAATCTGACGACTACGAGCAGTACTTC.

In this sample, this clonotype turned up a few times. The rearrangement uses TRBV4-2 and TRBJ1-2, with D unresolved. Germline CDR1 reads LGHNA; CDR2 reads YNFKEQ. V was pared by 1 base and J by 4 bases, with 10 bases between. The CDR3 is 14 residues long. DNA for the CDR3: TGTGCCAGCAGCCAAGTGGGAGGCGGCTATGGCTACACCTTC. This gives the protein CASSQVGGGYGYTF.

The sample holds a few counts of this clonotype. The CDR3 nucleotides read TGTGCCAGCAGCGTCGGGACTCAAGCCTACGAGCAGTACTTC. Translation: CASSVGTQAYEQYF. The rearrangement uses TRBV5-4 and TRBJ2-7; D might be TRBD2 (6 bases). Germline V gene sequence: CDR1 SGHNT, CDR2 YYREEE (reference sequence). With 4 bases removed from V and 2 bases from J, the gap between germline ends came to 13 bases. The CDR3 is made up of 14 amino acids.

In regard to this clonotype: Lacking the conserved final phenylalanine or tryptophan, this CDR3 likely reflects a read error. The V call is TRBV7-9, the J call TRBJ1-6; D is possibly TRBD1 (6 bases). V was cut by 6 bases and J by 2 bases, with 14 bases left in between. Germline V gene lookup returns CDR1 SEHNR and CDR2 FQNEAQ (reference sequence). CDR3 length: 16 amino acids. The CDR3 loop reads CASSLTGSAYNSPLHH. The CDR3 coding sequence is TGTGCCAGCAGTTTAACAGGGAGCGCCTATAATTCACCCCTCCACCAT.

The rearrangement links TRBV6-5 to TRBJ1-4; D call uncertain. Germline assignment: CDR1 MNHEY and CDR2 SVGAGI. Trimming took off 2 bases at V and 7 bases at J, with 8 bases between the two ends. The CDR3 consists of 13 residues. The CDR3: CASSYPGSEKLFF. The CDR3 DNA reads as TGTGCCAGCAGTTACCCGGGTTCTGAAAAACTGTTTTTT.

This clonotype has a handful of counts. The chain's CDR3 is CASSPRVVHEQYF. The CDR3 coding sequence is TGTGCCAGCAGCCCCAGGGTGGTCCACGAGCAGTACTTC. The rearrangement joins TRBV12-3 or TRBV12-4 to TRBJ2-7; TRBD1 might be the D (5 bases). The V gene lost 6 bases and the J gene lost 5 bases, with 14 bases spanning the gap. The CDR3 loop spans 13 amino acids.

V usage is TRBV13 and J usage is TRBJ1-1; the D gene is possibly TRBD1 (5 bases). CDR1 is PRHDT, CDR2 FYEKMQ, per germline (reference sequence). The CDR3 totals 17 residues. Trimming cost V 0 bases and J 4 bases, with 18 bases left between them. CDR3 nucleotides: TGTGCCAGCAGCTTAGGAGGGCTTGATACTGGGGGCACTGAAGCTTTCTTT. Translated, it gives CASSLGGLDTGGTEAFF.

This sequence joins TRBV11-3 and TRBJ2-1; 7 bases agree with TRBD2. CDR1 is SGHNT and CDR2 is YENEEA in the germline V gene. The CDR3 totals 15 residues. The DNA of the CDR3 is TGTGTCAGTGCCCCGGGACTATGGCATGGGGGTGAGCAGTTCTTC. Protein sequence: CVSAPGLWHGGEQFF.

The gene calls are TRBV24-1 and TRBJ2-1; TRBD2 aligns across 12 bases. The junction had 8 bases not matched to a gene; V was cut back by 3 bases and J by 9 bases. The CDR3 is 16 residues long. CDR1 and CDR2 from the germline V gene are KGHDR and SFDVKD. The chain's CDR3 is CATSDKLAGGYREQFF. The CDR3 DNA reads TGTGCCACCAGTGATAAGCTAGCGGGAGGGTATCGTGAGCAGTTCTTC.

This clonotype occurred once. One end of the junction fails to match germline, which may point to a read error. The chain uses TRBV11-3 and TRBJ2-1, with 8 positions matching TRBD2. Germline loops: CDR1 SGHNT, CDR2 YENEEA. This CDR3 region has 16 residues. DNA for the CDR3: TGTGCCAGCAGAGAGCTTGCAGCGGGAGCCTACAAAGAGCAGTTCTTC. It yields the protein CASRELAAGAYKEQFF.

In regard to this clonotype: Because it lacks the conserved phenylalanine or tryptophan at the end, this CDR3 is likely a read error. V and J are TRBV6-6 and TRBJ2-1, with 10 nucleotides matching TRBD2. In germline, CDR1 is MNHNY, CDR2 SVGAGI (reference sequence). Unmatched junction bases numbered 9, after V lost 2 bases and J lost 8 bases. This CDR3 comprises 16 residues. As DNA, the CDR3 is TGTGCCAGCAGTTACACCCGAGGAGCGGGAGGGCATGAGCAGTTCCTC. Its translation: CASSYTRGAGGHEQFL.

This clonotype was detected a few times. This chain joins TRBV12-3 or TRBV12-4 and TRBJ2-3, with unresolved D. This CDR3 spans 15 amino acids. Trimming pared 5 bases from V and 6 bases from J, leaving 18 bases between. The CDR3 protein is CASSPHVVVRDTQYF. The CDR3 DNA follows: TGTGCCAGCAGTCCCCACGTGGTAGTGCGGGATACGCAGTATTTT.

This clonotype was counted between two and nine times. The J gene is TRBJ2-1, the V gene TRBV6-2 or TRBV6-3; no clear D gene. V was trimmed by 6 bases and J by 1 base, leaving 22 bases between them. The CDR3 has 18 residues. The V gene's germline CDR1 is MNHEY and CDR2 SVGEGT. In DNA, the CDR3 is TGTGCCAGCAGCCCGAATACCGATATACATGGATCCTACAATGAGCAGTTCTTC. This sequence encodes CASSPNTDIHGSYNEQFF.

This clonotype has more than one count but fewer than ten. The chain employs TRBV6-6 and TRBJ2-7, with 10 bases fitting TRBD2. From germline, CDR1 is MNHNY and CDR2 SVGAGI (reference sequence). The ends lost 7 bases at V and 5 bases at J; junction bases unmatched: 8. The CDR3 is 14 residues long. The CDR3 loop is CASTVSGRRDEQYF. DNA of the CDR3: TGTGCCAGCACTGTTAGCGGGAGGCGGGACGAGCAGTACTTC.

As concerns this clonotype: At one boundary the junction diverges from the germline segment, which might be a read error. The V call is TRBV6-6, the J call TRBJ1-1, with no clear D. The CDR3 is made up of 15 amino acids. Germline values: CDR1 MNHNY, CDR2 SVGAGI (reference sequence). The CDR3 region is CSSKPGLWVNTEAFF. The CDR3 bases are TGTTCCAGCAAGCCAGGACTATGGGTGAACACTGAAGCTTTCTTT.

A word on this clonotype: As the CDR3 is not closed by the conserved phenylalanine or tryptophan, this likely results from a read error. This rearrangement joins TRBV13 to TRBJ2-7; D unresolved. Looked up from germline, CDR1 is PRHDT and CDR2 is FYEKMQ (reference sequence). The CDR3 covers 14 residues. CDR3 loop: CASSLGTISYKQYL. DNA of the CDR3: TGTGCCAGCAGCTTAGGGACGATATCCTACAAGCAGTACCTC.

This clonotype was observed a handful of times. This chain joins TRBV13 and TRBJ2-5, with D tentatively TRBD1 (6 bases). In germline, CDR1 is PRHDT, CDR2 FYEKMQ (reference sequence). V shed 5 bases and J shed 3 bases, with 13 bases lying between them. The CDR3 consists of 14 residues. The CDR3 protein is CASSSYYREETQYF. CDR3 DNA sequence: TGTGCCAGCAGCAGCTACTACAGGGAAGAGACCCAGTACTTC.

The sample holds many counts of this clonotype. The chain employs TRBV28 and TRBJ2-6; TRBD1 matches 8 bases. With V trimmed by 3 bases and J by 0 bases, 4 bases remained unmatched. This CDR3 spans 17 amino acids. Looked up from germline, CDR1 is MDHEN and CDR2 is SYDVKM. In DNA form, the CDR3 reads TGTGCCAGCAGTTTGGGGACAGGCCCCTCTGGGGCCAACGTCCTGACTTTC. Translation gives CASSLGTGPSGANVLTF.

For this clonotype: No conserved phenylalanine or tryptophan is present at the end of the CDR3, so a read error is the likely explanation. It is unclear where the CDR3 begins or ends on the DNA, so no DNA is shown, and the CDR3 is as TCRdb lists it. J is TRBJ1-2 and V is TRBV12-3 or TRBV12-4; TRBD1 was called by the table and not checked on the DNA. The CDR3 spans 12 residues, counting both ends. The CDR3 is CAGSRPGQGSTL.

Ten or more counts support this clonotype. V usage is TRBV11-1 and J usage is TRBJ2-2; 10 bases agree with TRBD2. CDR1 SGHAT and CDR2 FQDESV come from the germline V gene (reference sequence). V gave up 1 base and J gave up 6 bases; unmatched junction bases: 8. CDR3 length: 17 residues. The CDR3 protein is CASSLEFLAGAAGELFF. CDR3 sequence (DNA): TGTGCCAGCAGCTTAGAATTCCTAGCGGGAGCGGCCGGGGAGCTGTTTTTT.

Only a few counts were recorded for this clonotype. The chain couples TRBV6-5 to TRBJ1-1, with D perhaps TRBD1 (5 bases). This CDR3 has 13 amino acids. Germline-derived CDR1 and CDR2 are MNHEY and SVGAGI. Trimming stripped 4 bases from V and 6 bases from J, with 12 bases between. In DNA form, the CDR3 reads TGTGCCAGCAGTTTAAGCACAGGCGCTGAAGCTTTCTTT. Translated: CASSLSTGAEAFF.

A word on this clonotype: As the CDR3 is not closed by the conserved phenylalanine or tryptophan, this likely results from a read error. This chain connects TRBV6-2 or TRBV6-3 to TRBJ2-7; TRBD2 aligns across 14 bases. J was trimmed by 0 bases and V by 11 bases; bases with no gene match: 12. Germline assignment: CDR1 MNHEY and CDR2 SVGEGT. The CDR3 has 17 residues. The CDR3 DNA sequence: TGTGCCTGCCGCCCATGGGGACTAGCGGGAGTCTCCTACGAGCAGTACATC. Translation: CACRPWGLAGVSYEQYI.

Comments on this clonotype: A read error may account for a junction end that differs from germline. V gene TRBV11-2 combines with J gene TRBJ1-1; possibly TRBD1 for D (5 bases). The germline V gene encodes CDR1 SGHAT and CDR2 FQNNGV. The CDR3 consists of 14 residues. This chain's CDR3 is CASSSDLGHLEAFF. DNA of the CDR3: TGCGCCAGCAGCTCAGATCTAGGACACCTTGAAGCTTTCTTT.

Of note for this clonotype: A much more abundant neighbour one base away suggests this may be a read error. This sequence joins TRBV29-1 and TRBJ1-1; no reliable D call. Germline V gene lookup returns CDR1 SQVTM and CDR2 ANQGSEA. Trimming left V 5 bases short and J 0 bases short, with 10 bases between. There are 13 residues in the CDR3. CDR3 sequence: CSVFIFMNTEAFF. CDR3 DNA: TGCAGCGTTTTTATCTTCATGAACACTGAAGCTTTCTTT. The variable domain in full, with the rest retrieved from reference TRBV29-1 and TRBJ1-1, is SAVISQKPSRDICQRGTSLTIQCQVDSQVTMMFWYRQQPGQSLTLIATANQGSEATYESGFVIDKFPISRPNLTFSTLTVSNMSPEDSSIYLCSVFIFMNTEAFFGQGTRLTVV.

J is TRBJ2-5 and V is TRBV6-5; no clear D. CDR1 is MNHEY and CDR2 is SVGAGI in the germline V gene. Trimming cost V 6 bases and J 0 bases, with 11 bases left between them. This CDR3 region has 14 residues. CDR3 loop: CASRSDLNQETQYF. The DNA for the CDR3 is TGTGCCAGCAGGTCAGACCTAAACCAAGAGACCCAGTACTTC.

The table lists this clonotype with many counts. This rearrangement joins TRBV12-3 or TRBV12-4 to TRBJ2-7; D uncertain. V dropped 3 bases and J dropped 4 bases, with 10 bases sitting between them. CDR3 length: 13 residues. Here the CDR3 reads CASSFRPSYEQYF. In nucleotides, the CDR3 is TGTGCCAGCAGTTTTAGGCCATCTTACGAGCAGTACTTC.

With regard to this clonotype: Germline and junction disagree at one end, which may indicate a read error. This chain connects TRBV5-1 to TRBJ1-4, with a possible D match to TRBD1 (6 bases). CDR3 length: 16 amino acids. Germline V lookup: CDR1 SGHRS, CDR2 YFSETQ. The CDR3 sequence: CVSSSGRGVVNEKLFF. In DNA form, the CDR3 reads TGCGTCAGCAGCTCCGGTAGGGGGGTTGTGAATGAAAAACTGTTTTTT.

Note on this clonotype: At one boundary the junction diverges from the germline segment, which might be a read error. The J gene is TRBJ2-1, the V gene TRBV6-1, with unresolved D. The CDR3 is 12 residues long. Germline-derived CDR1 and CDR2 are MNHNS and SASEGT. CDR3 protein: CASSGLYNEHFF. The CDR3 region has the DNA TGTGCCAGCAGTGGGTTGTACAATGAGCACTTCTTC.